These 26 T cell receptor beta chains were sequenced from one sample in a study of beta chain features in type 1 diabetes (dated by TCRdb to the late 2010s). Library construction relied on the immunoSEQ multiplex PCR assay. The entire isolated RNA was reverse transcribed using the High Capacity cDNA Reverse Transcription Kit, and thus expressed TCRB transcripts were sequenced. As stored in TCRdb, this immuneACCESS dataset retains in-frame rearrangements with V and J assigned. A fraction of the clones does not appear; measured against another copy, unresolved V genes explain less than half of the discrepancy, and the remainder lacks a known reason. The sample table shows roughly 400,000 clones, and approximately 13% are seen once. Jointly, the top ten make up roughly 0.036% of the sample. Specimen: naive CD4+ T cells from blood. The cell subset or site tag for this specimen amounts to: true naive CD4+ T cells. The receptor set was obtained from a man between 25 and 39 years old in good health.

This clone was seen more than once but under ten times. The chain carries TRBV5-1 and TRBJ2-3; 12 bases line up with TRBD1. The CDR3 loop spans 16 amino acids. In germline, CDR1 is SGHRS, CDR2 YFSETQ. V shed 2 bases and J 6 bases; nucleotides not matched to a gene: 7. CDR3 sequence reads: CASSFTGTGGADTQYF. CDR3 coding DNA: TGCGCCAGCAGCTTTACCGGGACAGGGGGCGCGGATACGCAGTATTTT.

The V call is TRBV19, the J call TRBJ1-4; D remains unclear. This CDR3 contains 14 residues. Germline CDR1 LNHDA, CDR2 SQIVND (reference sequence). Trimming pared 3 bases from V and 6 bases from J, leaving 11 bases between. The CDR3: CASSIGTEDEKLFF. CDR3 DNA sequence: TGTGCCAGTAGTATCGGCACAGAGGATGAAAAACTGTTTTTT.

The chain employs TRBV30 and TRBJ2-2; D may be TRBD1 or TRBD2 (6 bases each). V was clipped by 1 base and J by 7 bases, with 19 bases between them. The CDR3 length is 16 residues. Germline V gene sequence: CDR1 GTSNPN, CDR2 SVGIG (reference sequence). The CDR3, as DNA: TGTGCCTGGAGTGCCGAGTGGGGGGCTCTAGGCGGGGAGCTGTTTTTT. Protein: CAWSAEWGALGGELFF.

This clone was counted between two and nine times. This rearrangement joins TRBV5-1 to TRBJ2-3; D uncertain. Germline V gives CDR1 SGHRS, CDR2 YFSETQ. This CDR3 contains 15 residues. The germline V and J ends were trimmed by 4 bases and 0 bases, with 12 bases remaining between them. Written as DNA, the CDR3 is TGCGCCAGCAGCCCGGATCCATCTAGCACAGATACGCAGTATTTT. Protein: CASSPDPSSTDTQYF.

This sequence joins TRBV6-1 and TRBJ1-5; D may be TRBD1 (5 bases). The CDR3 sequence is 13 residues long. Deletions cut 8 bases from V and 6 bases from J, with 14 bases between. Per germline, CDR1 MNHNS and CDR2 SASEGT. The CDR3 nucleotides are TGTGCCAGCCAGGACACGACGGGTCAGCCCCAGCATTTT. This gives the protein CASQDTTGQPQHF.

This clone was picked up a small number of times. The rearrangement joins TRBV11-3 to TRBJ1-1; no definite D call. Germline loops: CDR1 SGHNT, CDR2 YENEEA. The CDR3 sequence is 13 residues long. V gave up 3 bases and J gave up 1 base, with 6 bases separating them. The CDR3: CASSLYENTEAFF. CDR3 DNA sequence: TGTGCCAGCAGCTTGTATGAGAACACTGAAGCTTTCTTT.

This clone was detected only a few times. V is TRBV5-1 and J is TRBJ2-3; 8 bases line up with TRBD2. The CDR3 totals 15 residues. The V gene end was trimmed by 3 bases and the J gene end by 3 bases; junction bases not matched to a gene: 6. From germline, CDR1 is SGHRS and CDR2 YFSETQ. CDR3 coding DNA: TGCGCCAGCAGCTACTCGGGGGGGCCGACAGATACGCAGTATTTT. Translating gives CASSYSGGPTDTQYF.

This clone was found a few times. The V and J genes are TRBV5-1 and TRBJ2-2; 9 positions agree with TRBD1. With 6 bases clipped from V and 0 bases from J, the junction kept 12 bases outside the gene matches. Germline V CDR1 and CDR2: SGHRS, YFSETQ. The CDR3 covers 18 residues. CDR3 residues: CASTSAGQGTANTGELFF. The CDR3 nucleotides read TGCGCCAGCACCTCGGCGGGACAGGGCACAGCGAACACCGGGGAGCTGTTTTTT.

The chain joins TRBV7-6 to TRBJ1-4; D might be TRBD1 (5 bases). The V gene's germline CDR1 is SGHVS and CDR2 FNYEAQ. Trimming removed 2 bases from V and 5 bases from J, with 12 bases in between. The CDR3 length is 15 residues. The CDR3 DNA reads as TGTGCCAGCAGCTTAATGACAGTGCCCAATGAAAAACTGTTTTTT. This gives the protein CASSLMTVPNEKLFF.

This clone was detected only a few times. The chain recombines TRBV7-9 with TRBJ2-7, with unresolved D. V shed 6 bases and J shed 4 bases, with 13 bases lying between them. The germline CDR1 and CDR2 sequences are SEHNR and FQNEAQ (reference sequence). This CDR3 region has 13 residues. The CDR3 bases are TGTGCCAGCAGTTCGAGGCCCTTTTACGAGCAGTACTTC. Its protein is CASSSRPFYEQYF.

This clone came up a few times. This sequence joins TRBV7-2 and TRBJ2-5, with 12 bases identical to TRBD2. This CDR3 comprises 15 residues. The J segment lost 4 bases and the V segment lost 5 bases, leaving 5 bases of the junction unmatched. The V gene's germline CDR1 is SGHTA and CDR2 FQGNSA. CDR3 sequence (DNA): TGTGCCAGCAGCCAACGGACTAGCGGGGCAGAGACCCAGTACTTC. It specifies CASSQRTSGAETQYF.

This clone was seen repeatedly, ten times or more. One base away lies a much larger clone, so this may be a sequencing read error. Other DNA sequences in the same sample also yield this CDR3. The V gene is TRBV7-2, the J gene TRBJ2-5; D is ambiguous. Germline CDR1 and CDR2: SGHTA and FQGNSA. V gave up 0 bases and J gave up 4 bases, with 0 bases separating them. The CDR3 runs to 11 residues. CDR3: CASSLAETQYF. The CDR3 bases are TGTGCCAGCAGCTTAGCAGAGACCCAGTACTTC.

This clone has a handful of counts. The V and J genes are TRBV2 and TRBJ2-1; 9 bases fit TRBD2. With V trimmed by 8 bases and J by 2 bases, 10 bases remained unmatched. The germline V gene encodes CDR1 SNHLY and CDR2 FYNNEI. There are 16 residues in the CDR3. The CDR3 nucleotides are TGTGCCAGCGAAGCGGGGGGAATTACTACCTACAATGAGCAGTTCTTC. It codes for CASEAGGITTYNEQFF.

The chain has TRBV9 and TRBJ2-7; 8 bases are a match to TRBD1. CDR1 and CDR2 (germline): SGDLS, YYNGEE. V was pared by 4 bases and J by 3 bases, with 6 bases of the junction left unmatched. The CDR3 contains 14 residues. In DNA, the CDR3 is TGTGCCAGCAGCACCCAGGACAGGGACTACGAGCAGTACTTC. It encodes CASSTQDRDYEQYF. The full variable domain, with the rest looked up from reference TRBV9 and TRBJ2-7, is DSGVTQTPKHLITATGQRVTLRCSPRSGDLSVYWYQQSLDQGLQFLIQYYNGEERAKGNILERFSAQQFPDLHSELNLSSLELGDSALYFCASSTQDRDYEQYFGPGTRLTVT.

V and J are TRBV9 and TRBJ1-1; no reliable D call. CDR1 and CDR2 (germline): SGDLS, YYNGEE. Trimming stripped 0 bases from V and 7 bases from J, with 13 bases between. The CDR3 loop spans 14 amino acids. CDR3 bases: TGTGCCAGCAGCGTAGATGGTCAGACGTATGAAGCTTTCTTT. Its translation is CASSVDGQTYEAFF.

This clone occurred a few times. This CDR3 is CAWRQSGPGSEKLFF. The CDR3 DNA reads as TGTGCCTGGAGGCAAAGCGGGCCAGGGAGCGAAAAACTGTTTTTT. The chain couples TRBV30 to TRBJ1-4; possible D gene TRBD1, 5 bases. Trimming stripped 3 bases from V and 8 bases from J, with 19 bases between. This CDR3 spans 15 amino acids. Germline V gives CDR1 GTSNPN, CDR2 SVGIG (reference sequence).

The rearrangement joins TRBV29-1 to TRBJ1-1; 9 bases line up with TRBD1. The CDR3 consists of 13 residues. Looked up from germline, CDR1 is SQVTM and CDR2 is ANQGSEA. The ends lost 6 bases at V and 4 bases at J; junction bases unmatched: 6. The CDR3 here is CSVHRGLGTEAFF. CDR3 nucleotide sequence: TGCAGCGTCCACAGGGGGCTTGGCACTGAAGCTTTCTTT.

This chain uses TRBV18 with TRBJ2-7; possibly TRBD2 for D (5 bases). V lost 1 base and J 1 base, leaving 11 bases between the germline ends. This CDR3 region has 15 residues. The germline CDR1 and CDR2 sequences are KGHSH and LQKENI. In DNA form, the CDR3 reads TGTGCCAGCTCACCACAAATGGAGGCGTCCTACGAGCAGTACTTC. Residues: CASSPQMEASYEQYF.

V gene TRBV7-9 combines with J gene TRBJ2-1; the D is unclear. Germline V lookup: CDR1 SEHNR, CDR2 FQNEAQ (reference sequence). The ends were cut back, 1 base at V and 3 bases at J, with 13 bases in the middle. This CDR3 has 16 amino acids. The CDR3 bases are TGTGCCAGCAGCTTAGTTGCCAGGTGGGGCTACAATGAGCAGTTCTTC. The encoded protein is CASSLVARWGYNEQFF.

This clone came up a few times. The CDR3 nucleotides read TGTGCCAGCAGTCACGGGACAGGGCGGGGCTACACCTTC. Translating it yields CASSHGTGRGYTF. The V call is TRBV25-1, the J call TRBJ1-2; 9 nucleotides align to TRBD1. The CDR3 length is 13 residues. Germline-derived CDR1 and CDR2 are MGHDK and SYGVNS. J lost 8 bases, V lost 5 bases, and 6 bases had no gene match.

This chain uses TRBV30 with TRBJ2-7; unclear D gene. Germline values: CDR1 GTSNPN, CDR2 SVGIG (reference sequence). This CDR3 comprises 16 residues. V lost 2 bases and J 1 base, leaving 18 bases between the germline ends. The DNA of the CDR3 is TGTGCCTGGAGTCCCTTTAGGCCTCGGCGTTCCTACGAGCAGTACGTC. Translation gives CAWSPFRPRRSYEQYV.

V is TRBV19 and J is TRBJ1-5; D may be TRBD1 (5 bases). The V gene's germline CDR1 is LNHDA and CDR2 SQIVND (reference sequence). The ends were cut back, 5 bases at V and 3 bases at J, with 17 bases in the middle. The CDR3 sequence is 16 residues long. The CDR3 DNA reads TGTGCCAGTAGTGGCATACAGGTGGTCTCCAATCAGCCCCAGCATTTT. Its protein product is CASSGIQVVSNQPQHF.

This chain uses TRBV7-2 with TRBJ2-5; weak D call: TRBD2 (6 bases). Germline values: CDR1 SGHTA, CDR2 FQGNSA. V lost 5 bases and J 5 bases, leaving 15 bases between the germline ends. CDR3 length: 14 residues. CDR3 nucleotides: TGTGCCAGCAGCCGAGGGGCGGGGCGGGAGACCCAGTACTTC. Amino acid sequence: CASSRGAGRETQYF.

In this sample, this clone turned up a few times. V gene TRBV7-9 combines with J gene TRBJ1-1; 7 nucleotides agree with TRBD1. CDR1 is SEHNR and CDR2 is FQNEAQ in the germline V gene (reference sequence). Trimming cost V 5 bases and J 2 bases; bases outside gene matches: 5. This CDR3 spans 14 amino acids. CDR3 sequence: CASSLGTDNTEAFF. In DNA, the CDR3 is TGTGCCAGCAGCCTCGGGACAGACAACACTGAAGCTTTCTTT.

This clone appeared a few times. This chain connects TRBV2 to TRBJ1-3, with D possibly matching TRBD1 (5 bases). The germline V gene has CDR1 SNHLY and CDR2 FYNNEI. Trimming took off 4 bases at V and 0 bases at J, with 13 bases between the two ends. CDR3 length: 16 residues. CDR3 DNA sequence: TGTGCCAGCAGTGCGGAAAGGGGTTACTCTGGAAACACCATATATTTT. It is translated as CASSAERGYSGNTIYF.

The gene calls are TRBV29-1 and TRBJ1-3, with TRBD1 identical over 8 bases. The germline CDR1 and CDR2 sequences are SQVTM and ANQGSEA. With 7 bases clipped from V and 0 bases from J, the junction kept 11 bases outside the gene matches. This CDR3 spans 16 amino acids. The CDR3 spells CSATSGQARSGNTIYF. DNA of the CDR3: TGCAGCGCTACCTCGGGACAGGCCCGCTCTGGAAACACCATATATTTT.